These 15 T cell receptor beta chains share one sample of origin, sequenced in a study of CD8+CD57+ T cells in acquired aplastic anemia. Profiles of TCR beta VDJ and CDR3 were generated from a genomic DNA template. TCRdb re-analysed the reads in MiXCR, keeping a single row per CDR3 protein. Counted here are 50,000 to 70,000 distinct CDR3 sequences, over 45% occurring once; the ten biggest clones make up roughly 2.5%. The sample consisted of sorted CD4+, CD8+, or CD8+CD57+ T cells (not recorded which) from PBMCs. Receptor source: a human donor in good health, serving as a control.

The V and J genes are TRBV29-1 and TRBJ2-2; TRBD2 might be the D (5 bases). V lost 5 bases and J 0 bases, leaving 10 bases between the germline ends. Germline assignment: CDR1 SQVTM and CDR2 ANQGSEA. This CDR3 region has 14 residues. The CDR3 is CSVPRGANTGELFF. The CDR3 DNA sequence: TGCAGCGTTCCACGGGGAGCGAACACCGGGGAGCTGTTTTTT.

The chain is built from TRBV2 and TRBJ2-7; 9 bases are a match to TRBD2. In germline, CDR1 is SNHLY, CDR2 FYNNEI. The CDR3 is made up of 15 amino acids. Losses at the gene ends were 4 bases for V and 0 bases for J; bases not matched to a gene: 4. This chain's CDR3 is CASSVGLASSYEQYF. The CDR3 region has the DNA TGTGCCAGCAGTGTAGGACTAGCGAGCTCCTACGAGCAGTACTTC.

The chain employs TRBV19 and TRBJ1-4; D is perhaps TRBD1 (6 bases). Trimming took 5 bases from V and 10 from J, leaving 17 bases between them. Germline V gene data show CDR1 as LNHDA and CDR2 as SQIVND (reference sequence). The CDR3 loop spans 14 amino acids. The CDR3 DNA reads TGTGCCAGTAGTGCACAGGGAGCCGGGGGAAAACTGTTTTTT. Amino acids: CASSAQGAGGKLFF.

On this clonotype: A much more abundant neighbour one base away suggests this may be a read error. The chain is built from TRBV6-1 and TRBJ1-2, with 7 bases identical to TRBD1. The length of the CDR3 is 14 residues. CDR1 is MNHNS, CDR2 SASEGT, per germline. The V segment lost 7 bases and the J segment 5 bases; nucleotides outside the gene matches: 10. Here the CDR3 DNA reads TGTGCCAGCATCCGGGACAGCCCTTCGTATGGCTACACCTTC. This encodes CASIRDSPSYGYTF.

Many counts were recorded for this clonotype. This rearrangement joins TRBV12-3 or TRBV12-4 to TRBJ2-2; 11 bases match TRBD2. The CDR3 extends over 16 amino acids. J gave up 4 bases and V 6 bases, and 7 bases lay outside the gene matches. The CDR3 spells CASRHRLAGSTGELFF. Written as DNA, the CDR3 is TGTGCCAGCAGGCACCGACTAGCGGGAAGCACCGGGGAGCTGTTTTTT.

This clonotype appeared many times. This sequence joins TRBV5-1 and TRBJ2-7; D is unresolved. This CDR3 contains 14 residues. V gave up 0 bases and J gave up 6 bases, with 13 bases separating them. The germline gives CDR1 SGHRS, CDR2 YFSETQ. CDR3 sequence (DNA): TGCGCCAGCAGCTTGGACGGTAGGAGTTTCGAGCAGTACTTC. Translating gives CASSLDGRSFEQYF. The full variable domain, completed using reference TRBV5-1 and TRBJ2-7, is KAGVTQTPRYLIKTRGQQVTLSCSPISGHRSVSWYQQTPGQGLQFLFEYFSETQRNKGNFPGRFSGRQFSNSRSEMNVSTLELGDSALYLCASSLDGRSFEQYFGPGTRLTVT.

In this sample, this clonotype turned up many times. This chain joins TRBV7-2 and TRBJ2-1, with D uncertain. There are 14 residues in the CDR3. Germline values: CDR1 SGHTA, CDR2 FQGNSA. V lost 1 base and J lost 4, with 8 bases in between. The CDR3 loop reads CASSLVGQYNEQFF. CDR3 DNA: TGTGCCAGCAGCTTAGTCGGCCAGTACAATGAGCAGTTCTTC.

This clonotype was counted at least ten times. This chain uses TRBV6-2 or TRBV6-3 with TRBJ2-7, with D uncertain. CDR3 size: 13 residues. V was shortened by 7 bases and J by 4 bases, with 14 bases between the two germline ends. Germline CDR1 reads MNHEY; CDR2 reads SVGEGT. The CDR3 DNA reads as TGTGCCAGCACCGACCCCGTCTTATACGAGCAGTACTTC. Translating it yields CASTDPVLYEQYF.

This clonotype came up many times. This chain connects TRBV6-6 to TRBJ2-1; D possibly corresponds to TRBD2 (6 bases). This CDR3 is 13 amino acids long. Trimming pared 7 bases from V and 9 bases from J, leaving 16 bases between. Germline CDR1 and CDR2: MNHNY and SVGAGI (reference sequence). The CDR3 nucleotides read TGTGCCAGCACGGACTACTCCCGGGGTGAGCAGTTCTTC. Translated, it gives CASTDYSRGEQFF.

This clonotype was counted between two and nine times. CDR3 region: CATSSYNEQFF. For the CDR3, the DNA is TGTGCCACCAGCTCCTACAATGAGCAGTTCTTC. V is TRBV15 and J is TRBJ2-1, with D uncertain. There are 11 residues in the CDR3. Trimming left V 5 bases short and J 1 base short, with 0 bases between. Germline V gene data show CDR1 as LNHNV and CDR2 as YYDKDF (reference sequence).

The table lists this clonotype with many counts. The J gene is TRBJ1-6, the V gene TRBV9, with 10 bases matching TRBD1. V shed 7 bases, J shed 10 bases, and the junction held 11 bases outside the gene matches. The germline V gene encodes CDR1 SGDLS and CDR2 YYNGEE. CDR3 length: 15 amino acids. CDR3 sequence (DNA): TGTGCCAGCCGGGACAGGGGTGGAGGAGGATCACCCCTCCACTTT. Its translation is CASRDRGGGGSPLHF. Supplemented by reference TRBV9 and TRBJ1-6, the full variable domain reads DSGVTQTPKHLITATGQRVTLRCSPRSGDLSVYWYQQSLDQGLQFLIQYYNGEERAKGNILERFSAQQFPDLHSELNLSSLELGDSALYFCASRDRGGGGSPLHFGNGTRLTVT.

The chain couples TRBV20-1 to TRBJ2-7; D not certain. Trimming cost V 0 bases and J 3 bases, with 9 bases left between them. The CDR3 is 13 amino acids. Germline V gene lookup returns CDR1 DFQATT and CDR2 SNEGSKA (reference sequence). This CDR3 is CSARDWQDYEQYF. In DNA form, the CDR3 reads TGCAGTGCTAGAGATTGGCAGGACTACGAGCAGTACTTC.

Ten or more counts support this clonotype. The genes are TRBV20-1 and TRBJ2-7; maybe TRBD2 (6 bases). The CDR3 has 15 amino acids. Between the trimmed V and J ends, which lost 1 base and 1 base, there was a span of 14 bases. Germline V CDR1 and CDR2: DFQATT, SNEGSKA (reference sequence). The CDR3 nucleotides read TGCAGTGCTAGAGTCCCGGACTATCCATCCTACGAGCAGTACTTC. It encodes CSARVPDYPSYEQYF.

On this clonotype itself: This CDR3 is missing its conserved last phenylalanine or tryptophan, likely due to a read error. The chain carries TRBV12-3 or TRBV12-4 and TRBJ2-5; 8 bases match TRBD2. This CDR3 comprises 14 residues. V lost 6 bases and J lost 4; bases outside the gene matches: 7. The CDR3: CASSLLAARETQYL. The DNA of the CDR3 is TGTGCCAGCAGCCTACTAGCGGCCCGAGAGACCCAGTACCTC.

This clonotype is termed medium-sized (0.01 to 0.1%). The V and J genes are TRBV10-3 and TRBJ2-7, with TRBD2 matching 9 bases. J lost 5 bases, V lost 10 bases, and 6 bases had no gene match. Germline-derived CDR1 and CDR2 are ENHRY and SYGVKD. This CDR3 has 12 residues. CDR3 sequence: CATSRTSDEQYF. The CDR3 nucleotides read TGTGCCACGTCCAGGACTAGCGACGAGCAGTACTTC.